The clone carrying this T cell receptor beta chain was found many times. Its target is unknown. The data were taken from a study of blood T cells in healthy people across ages. Study observations and caveats: Compared with aged donors, long-lived donors showed fewer expanded clones, suggesting selection. Diversity of TCR beta correlated strongly with naive T cell percentage.

A J-beta primer mix and a sample-barcoded 5' primer were used in a second PCR of roughly 6 to 12 cycles. TCRdb processed the 5' RACE reads anew with MiXCR; each CDR3 protein has one entry. The sample gives 850,000 or so distinct CDR3 sequences, 29% of which show up once; approximately 15% is in the top ten. There were healthy Caucasian individuals from Russia, aged roughly 6 to 95, serving as donors. Total RNA, at least 6 micrograms per sample, came from PBMCs. This CDR3 contains 11 residues. Deletions cut 4 bases from V and 2 bases from J, with 2 bases between. Sequencing used blood. This rearrangement joins TRBV12-3 or TRBV12-4 to TRBJ1-1; D is undetermined. The TCR originated in a woman older than 75 in good health. CDR3: CASSSNTEAFF. CDR3 sequence (DNA): TGTGCCAGCAGTTCAAACACTGAAGCTTTCTTT.